The entry below gives a single TCR beta chain sequence along with its context. Sequencing used immunoSEQ multiplex PCR; TCRdb keeps in-frame clones, though not all of them. Here the sample spans 150,000 to 200,000 clones, 79% being singletons. Trimming took off 1 base at V and 4 bases at J, with 4 bases between the two ends. Germline lookup yields CDR1 SEHNR and CDR2 FQNEAQ (reference sequence). CDR3 length: 12 residues. These data are taken from a study of blood T cell repertoires in COVID-19. Study-level background: Donors in the United States, Italy and Spain gave samples during acute or convalescent COVID-19.

Input material: peripheral blood. The chain has TRBV7-9 and TRBJ1-2; D unclear. This clonotype originated in a man aged 60 to 69 with active or convalescent COVID-19. DNA for the CDR3: TGTGCCAGCAGCTTAGTTAGCTATGGCTACACCTTC. Translation: CASSLVSYGYTF.